Presented here are 27 T cell receptor beta chains from one specimen sequenced in a study of T cell clonotyping in hematopoietic cell transplantation. Data came from immunoSEQ multiplex PCR; TCRdb stores just in-frame clones and leaves some out. The data contain more than 55,000 clones, 94% of them singletons. Sequenced input: peripheral blood mononuclear cells. All receptors come from a middle-aged man in good health. Some clones in this sample may be carry-over from other donors' samples.

This clone turned up a few times. The chain couples TRBV6-5 to TRBJ1-1; a weak D match, TRBD1 (5 bases). The CDR3 is made up of 13 amino acids. The germline CDR1 and CDR2 sequences are MNHEY and SVGAGI. Trimming removed 2 bases from V and 1 base from J, with 5 bases in between. In nucleotides, the CDR3 is TGTGCCAGCAGTTACGGGGGGAACACTGAAGCTTTCTTT. It is translated as CASSYGGNTEAFF.

The chain combines TRBV29-1 with TRBJ2-7; 12 nucleotides match TRBD1. The V and J ends lost 5 bases and 7 bases, in that order; junction bases with no gene match: 6. Germline CDR1 is SQVTM and CDR2 is ANQGSEA. The CDR3 sequence is 13 residues long. The CDR3 region is CSVMGQGALEQYF. The CDR3, as DNA: TGCAGCGTTATGGGACAGGGGGCGCTTGAGCAGTACTTC.

This clone appeared a single time. The V gene is TRBV6-5, the J gene TRBJ2-7; 8 bases are a match to TRBD1. The CDR3 sequence is 15 residues long. V trimming: 4 bases; J trimming: 1 base; junction bases outside the gene matches: 6. CDR1 and CDR2 (germline): MNHEY, SVGAGI. CDR3: CASSFRDRSSYEQYF. The CDR3 region has the DNA TGTGCCAGCAGTTTTAGGGACAGGAGTTCCTACGAGCAGTACTTC.

The V and J genes are TRBV6-5 and TRBJ2-2; 10 nucleotides align to TRBD2. The junction had 2 bases not matched to a gene; V was cut back by 5 bases and J by 5 bases. The CDR3 consists of 14 residues. The germline V gene has CDR1 MNHEY and CDR2 SVGAGI. The CDR3 DNA follows: TGTGCCAGCAGTCTAGCGGGAGTTACCGGGGAGCTGTTTTTT. It translates to CASSLAGVTGELFF.

The chain joins TRBV30 to TRBJ2-3; D unclear. Trimming shortened V by 4 bases and J by 7 bases, and 12 bases separated the two germline ends. The CDR3 extends over 12 amino acids. From germline, CDR1 is GTSNPN and CDR2 SVGIG (reference sequence). The CDR3 reads CAWTISGNTQYF. Written as DNA, the CDR3 is TGTGCCTGGACAATCAGTGGGAATACGCAGTATTTT.

This clone was seen only once. V usage is TRBV10-2 and J usage is TRBJ1-2; possible D gene TRBD1, 5 bases. Germline V gene lookup returns CDR1 WSHSY and CDR2 SAAADI. The V end lost 8 bases, the J end lost 2 bases, and 21 bases lay between the germline ends. This CDR3 is built from 16 residues. CDR3: CASGYGGADSNYGYTF. The CDR3 region has the DNA TGCGCCAGCGGATACGGCGGGGCAGACTCAAACTATGGCTACACCTTC.

This clone came up once. The rearrangement links TRBV6-1 to TRBJ2-7; 9 bases align to TRBD1. The length of the CDR3 is 16 residues. The ends lost 1 base at V and 2 bases at J; junction bases unmatched: 6. The germline gives CDR1 MNHNS, CDR2 SASEGT. The CDR3 DNA reads TGTGCCAGCAGTGAAGGGGGGACAGGGTGGGCCTACGAGCAGTACTTC. Translating gives CASSEGGTGWAYEQYF.

In this sample, this clone turned up once. In nucleotides, the CDR3 is TGTGCCAGTTATTACCGGGACAGCTTTAACTATGGCTACACCTTC. Amino acid sequence: CASYYRDSFNYGYTF. This chain uses TRBV19 with TRBJ1-2, with 7 nucleotides matching TRBD1. The CDR3 is 15 residues long. With 8 bases clipped from V and 1 base from J, the junction kept 10 bases outside the gene matches. Germline loops: CDR1 LNHDA, CDR2 SQIVND (reference sequence). The variable domain in full, with the rest retrieved from reference TRBV19 and TRBJ1-2, is DGGITQSPKYLFRKEGQNVTLSCEQNLNHDAMYWYRQDPGQGLRLIYYSQIVNDFQKGDIAEGYSVSREKKESFPLTVTSAQKNPTAFYLCASYYRDSFNYGYTFGSGTRLTVV.

The V and J genes are TRBV6-1 and TRBJ2-2, with 7 positions matching TRBD1. This CDR3 has 15 amino acids. Germline lookup yields CDR1 MNHNS and CDR2 SASEGT. V trimming: 4 bases; J trimming: 5 bases; junction bases outside the gene matches: 7. The CDR3 DNA is TGTGCCAGCAGTGCCCGACAGGGTCGGACCGGGGAGCTGTTTTTT. Translation gives CASSARQGRTGELFF.

The chain combines TRBV19 with TRBJ1-4; the match to TRBD1 covers 9 bases. CDR1 is LNHDA and CDR2 is SQIVND in the germline V gene (reference sequence). The CDR3 covers 15 residues. After removal of 5 bases from V and 7 bases from J, the junction contained 8 bases not matched to a gene. The CDR3 coding sequence is TGTGCCAGTAGTCTGGGACAGGGCGGATTTGAAAAACTGTTTTTT. This sequence encodes CASSLGQGGFEKLFF.

V and J are TRBV28 and TRBJ2-7; 9 bases are a match to TRBD2. This CDR3 has 14 residues. Germline V lookup: CDR1 MDHEN, CDR2 SYDVKM. V lost 3 bases and J lost 5; bases outside the gene matches: 5. The CDR3 nucleotides read TGTGCCAGCAGTTTCGGACTAGCGTCCGACGAGCAGTACTTC. Translated, it gives CASSFGLASDEQYF.

In its sample, this clone was seen once. The V gene is TRBV11-2, the J gene TRBJ2-7; TRBD1 aligns across 8 bases. This CDR3 has 13 amino acids. Germline V CDR1 and CDR2: SGHAT, FQNNGV. The V segment lost 0 bases and the J segment 5 bases; nucleotides outside the gene matches: 0. The CDR3 DNA follows: TGTGCCAGCAGCTTAGACAGGGGGCACGAGCAGTACTTC. This encodes CASSLDRGHEQYF.

The chain employs TRBV4-3 and TRBJ2-1; 11 bases fit TRBD2. The V gene's germline CDR1 is LGHNA and CDR2 YSLEER. The CDR3 is 16 amino acids. The trim removed 1 base at V and 4 bases at J, leaving 3 bases unmatched. CDR3 in DNA: TGCGCCAGCAGCCAAGCGGGACTAGCGGTTTACAATGAGCAGTTCTTC. It is translated as CASSQAGLAVYNEQFF.

This chain uses TRBV2 with TRBJ1-6, with TRBD1 identical over 8 bases. Germline V gene data show CDR1 as SNHLY and CDR2 as FYNNEI. The CDR3 length is 17 residues. Germline trimming cut 8 bases from V and 9 bases from J; bases unmatched to any gene: 18. The CDR3 sequence is CASELGAGGQGTSPLHF. The CDR3 DNA follows: TGTGCCAGCGAACTGGGGGCCGGAGGACAGGGTACTTCACCCCTCCACTTT.

The chain links TRBV27 to TRBJ2-3; no firm D call. V lost 2 bases, J lost 0 bases, and 3 bases lay in between. The germline V gene has CDR1 MNHEY and CDR2 SMNVEV (reference sequence). The CDR3 spans 13 residues. The CDR3 region has the DNA TGTGCCAGCAGTTTAAAAAGCACAGATACGCAGTATTTT. Translating gives CASSLKSTDTQYF.

The rearrangement uses TRBV10-3 and TRBJ2-7; possible D gene TRBD2, 6 bases. Germline CDR1 reads ENHRY; CDR2 reads SYGVKD. This CDR3 comprises 11 residues. Trimming removed 4 bases from V and 13 bases from J, with 14 bases in between. The CDR3 spells CAISGGTSQYF. CDR3 DNA sequence: TGTGCCATCAGTGGTGGTACTAGCCAATACTTC.

The chain is built from TRBV4-3 and TRBJ1-4; tentatively, D is TRBD1 (5 bases). Germline values: CDR1 LGHNA, CDR2 YSLEER. This CDR3 is 13 amino acids long. Trimming cost V 3 bases and J 5 bases, with 7 bases left between them. CDR3 residues: CASSQSGNEKLFF. CDR3 coding DNA: TGCGCCAGCAGCCAGTCAGGGAATGAAAAACTGTTTTTT.

V is TRBV4-1 and J is TRBJ2-5; a weak D match, TRBD2 (5 bases). The CDR3 is 14 amino acids. V was trimmed by 0 bases and J by 3 bases, leaving 8 bases between them. Looked up from germline, CDR1 is MGHRA and CDR2 is YSYEKL. Here the CDR3 DNA reads TGCGCCAGCAGCCAAGATTTGAGGGAAGAGACCCAGTACTTC. Encoded protein: CASSQDLREETQYF.

This chain joins TRBV9 and TRBJ2-1; D remains unclear. The V gene's germline CDR1 is SGDLS and CDR2 YYNGEE. The CDR3 consists of 13 residues. Trimming removed 4 bases at V and 9 bases at J, with 14 bases between. CDR3 bases: TGTGCCAGCAGCCAAAGTGGATGGGGTGAGCAGTTCTTC. Amino acid sequence: CASSQSGWGEQFF.

The chain employs TRBV7-3 and TRBJ2-2, with D perhaps matching TRBD1 or TRBD2 (6 bases each). Trimming took off 5 bases at V and 5 bases at J, with 12 bases between the two ends. Germline V gene data show CDR1 as SGHTA and CDR2 as FQGTGA. This CDR3 spans 14 amino acids. CDR3 sequence reads: CASSGGQATGELFF. For the CDR3, the DNA is TGTGCCAGCAGCGGGGGGCAGGCGACCGGGGAGCTGTTTTTT.

The chain couples TRBV7-8 to TRBJ2-5; D perhaps matches TRBD1 (5 bases). V was pared by 5 bases and J by 5 bases, with 15 bases between. Looked up from germline, CDR1 is SGHVS and CDR2 is FQNEAQ. The CDR3 totals 14 residues. The CDR3 coding sequence is TGTGCCAGCAGCCAGGGCAGGATTCGGGAGACCCAGTACTTC. Translating it yields CASSQGRIRETQYF.

This sequence joins TRBV4-2 and TRBJ2-7; a weak D match, TRBD2 (7 bases). V was trimmed by 4 bases and J by 3 bases, leaving 22 bases between them. CDR1 LGHNA and CDR2 YNFKEQ come from the germline V gene. This CDR3 is built from 17 residues. CDR3 nucleotide sequence: TGTGCCAGCAGCCCTCATTTAGGGGGGGCTGGAAGCTACGAGCAGTACTTC. It yields the protein CASSPHLGGAGSYEQYF.

V is TRBV5-4 and J is TRBJ2-7, with D unresolved. This CDR3 contains 12 residues. V lost 3 bases and J lost 4, with 8 bases in between. Germline V gene sequence: CDR1 SGHNT, CDR2 YYREEE (reference sequence). In DNA form, the CDR3 reads TGTGCCAGCAGCTCAGTGGGGTACGAGCAGTACTTC. Translating it yields CASSSVGYEQYF.

The chain uses TRBV30 and TRBJ1-2; no firm D call. Trimming stripped 3 bases from V and 2 bases from J, with 10 bases between. Germline values: CDR1 GTSNPN, CDR2 SVGIG (reference sequence). The length of the CDR3 is 13 residues. CDR3 nucleotides: TGTGCCTGGAGGGACCGCAGGAACTATGGCTACACCTTC. This codes for CAWRDRRNYGYTF.

For the CDR3, the DNA is TGCGCCAGCAGACTCGCAGGGACTAGCCAGGCGACCCAGTACTTC. Protein: CASRLAGTSQATQYF. The chain employs TRBV5-1 and TRBJ2-5; 9 bases are a match to TRBD2. CDR3 length: 15 residues. V shed 5 bases, J shed 7 bases, and the junction held 12 bases outside the gene matches. Germline V gene sequence: CDR1 SGHRS, CDR2 YFSETQ.

The gene calls are TRBV7-9 and TRBJ2-2; D gene unclear. The V and J ends lost 1 base and 1 base respectively, with 7 bases between them. The germline CDR1 and CDR2 sequences are SEHNR and FQNEAQ (reference sequence). This CDR3 region has 15 residues. CDR3: CASSLGLGNTGELFF. The CDR3 DNA follows: TGTGCCAGCAGCTTAGGGCTAGGGAACACCGGGGAGCTGTTTTTT.

This clone was detected only a few times. The V gene is TRBV7-3, the J gene TRBJ1-2; D may be TRBD1 (5 bases). Germline values: CDR1 SGHTA, CDR2 FQGTGA. This CDR3 has 13 amino acids. V was trimmed by 2 bases and J by 7 bases, leaving 11 bases between them. DNA of the CDR3: TGTGCCAGCAGCTTAGACAGAAGGACTGGCTACACCTTC. This encodes CASSLDRRTGYTF.